This record covers a single T cell receptor (beta chain). Data came from immunoSEQ multiplex PCR; TCRdb stores just in-frame clones and leaves some out. The table shows under 850,000 clones, with roughly 90% occurring only once. This entry is derived from a study of shared T cell receptors in the human thymus. The CDR3 has 14 amino acids. The junction had 4 bases not matched to a gene; V was cut back by 3 bases and J by 4 bases. Germline CDR1 reads SGHTA; CDR2 reads FQGNSA. The same specimen was also included in a second study, on human thymus T cells.

This TCR was sampled from a boy under two years old with a congenital heart defect. V gene TRBV7-2 combines with J gene TRBJ2-5; 8 bases fit TRBD1. Material: thymocytes. CDR3 nucleotides: TGTGCCAGCAGCTTGAGGACAGGGACAGAGACCCAGTACTTC. This gives the protein CASSLRTGTETQYF.